This is a list of T cell receptor beta chains from one sample in a study of blood T cell repertoires in COVID-19. Clones were read by immunoSEQ multiplex PCR, and TCRdb kept only the in-frame ones, dropping some. The sample lists under 350,000 clones; approximately 90% were seen once. The specimen was peripheral blood. These receptors all stem from a man in his forties with acute or convalescent COVID-19. Each CDR3 is given with its conserved first and last residue. D genes are given only for firm matches. Some rows have no size entry. The others give once, few or many, or a class for an expanded clone.

V gene: TRBV30; J gene: TRBJ2-2; clone size: once; D gene: TRBD1; CDR3 DNA: TGTGCCTGGAGTGTTACTCGTGGAGGAGCAGGGGGTAGGACCGGGGAGCTGTTTTTT; CDR3 protein: CAWSVTRGGAGGRTGELFF
V gene: TRBV6-5; J gene: TRBJ1-2; clone size: -; D gene: TRBD1; CDR3 DNA: TGTGCCAGCACCCGGACAGGGGGCTCCTATGGCTACACCTTC; CDR3 protein: CASTRTGGSYGYTF
V gene: TRBV30; J gene: TRBJ2-7; clone size: -; D gene: -; CDR3 DNA: TGTGCCTGGAGCTGGCAGGGGAAGTCCTACGAGCAGTACTTC; CDR3 protein: CAWSWQGKSYEQYF
V gene: TRBV11-2; J gene: TRBJ2-7; clone size: once; D gene: -; CDR3 DNA: TGTGCCAGCAGACGACAGAACTACGAGCAGTACTTC; CDR3 protein: CASRRQNYEQYF
V gene: TRBV6-5; J gene: TRBJ2-7; clone size: -; D gene: TRBD2; CDR3 DNA: TGTGCCAGCAGTTACTCGTGGCTAGCGGGGGACCACGAGCAGTACTTC; CDR3 protein: CASSYSWLAGDHEQYF
V gene: TRBV10-1; J gene: TRBJ2-1; clone size: -; D gene: -; CDR3 DNA: TGCGCCAGCAGTGATACAGGGAAAAATGAGCAGTTCTTC; CDR3 protein: CASSDTGKNEQFF
V gene: TRBV6-1; J gene: TRBJ1-5; clone size: -; D gene: -; CDR3 DNA: TGTGCCAGCAGTGGATCCGGGACATCCGGCAATCAGCCCCAGCATTTT; CDR3 protein: CASSGSGTSGNQPQHF
V gene: TRBV2; J gene: TRBJ1-3; clone size: -; D gene: -; CDR3 DNA: TGTGCCAGCAGCGAGGGGCAGGGGAATTCTGGAAACACCATATATTTT; CDR3 protein: CASSEGQGNSGNTIYF
V gene: TRBV6-6; J gene: TRBJ1-4; clone size: -; D gene: -; CDR3 DNA: TGTGCCAGCAGTTACGAGGATGAAAAACTGTTTTTT; CDR3 protein: CASSYEDEKLFF
V gene: TRBV7-2; J gene: TRBJ1-2; clone size: -; D gene: -; CDR3 DNA: TGTGCCAGCAGCCCAGATGGAGTTTTTAACTATGGCTACACCTTC; CDR3 protein: CASSPDGVFNYGYTF
V gene: TRBV19; J gene: TRBJ2-2; clone size: -; D gene: -; CDR3 DNA: TGTGCCAGTAGTATAGATGGCGGACTACCCGTCGGGGAGCTGTTTTTT; CDR3 protein: CASSIDGGLPVGELFF
V gene: TRBV19; J gene: TRBJ1-2; clone size: -; D gene: -; CDR3 DNA: TGTGCCAGCAATCTAGACAGTGGCTACACCTTC; CDR3 protein: CASNLDSGYTF
V gene: TRBV29-1; J gene: TRBJ1-3; clone size: -; D gene: -; CDR3 DNA: TGCAGCGTTGCCTTAGGGACATCCCGCTCTGGAAACACCATATATTTT; CDR3 protein: CSVALGTSRSGNTIYF
V gene: TRBV5-1; J gene: TRBJ2-7; clone size: -; D gene: -; CDR3 DNA: TGCGCCAGCAGCTGGCAACCCCTCGCAGATCCCTACGAGCAGTACTTC; CDR3 protein: CASSWQPLADPYEQYF
V gene: TRBV4-2; J gene: TRBJ1-6; clone size: -; D gene: -; CDR3 DNA: TGTGCCAGCAGCCATCCTTGGGGCCGAATAAATTCACCCCTCCACTTT; CDR3 protein: CASSHPWGRINSPLHF
V gene: TRBV2; J gene: TRBJ1-4; clone size: -; D gene: TRBD1; CDR3 DNA: TGTGCCAGCAGTGAAGACAGGGGGTACGAAAAACTGTTTTTT; CDR3 protein: CASSEDRGYEKLFF
V gene: TRBV6-5; J gene: TRBJ1-5; clone size: -; D gene: -; CDR3 DNA: TGTGCCAGCAGTCCCCAGGGGTCGGGGTGGCAGCCCCAGCATTTT; CDR3 protein: CASSPQGSGWQPQHF
V gene: TRBV6-5; J gene: TRBJ2-1; clone size: -; D gene: -; CDR3 DNA: TGTGCCAGCAGTTACAGCGGGACAGGAAAACGGAATGAGCAGTTCTTC; CDR3 protein: CASSYSGTGKRNEQFF
V gene: TRBV3-1/TRBV3-2; J gene: TRBJ2-6; clone size: -; D gene: -; CDR3 DNA: TGTGCCAGCAGTCGTCTCCCGTCTGGGGCCAACGTCCTGACTTTC; CDR3 protein: CASSRLPSGANVLTF
V gene: TRBV19; J gene: TRBJ1-2; clone size: -; D gene: TRBD1; CDR3 DNA: TGTGCCAGTAGGAATTCCGGGACAGGGCTATATGGCTACACCTTC; CDR3 protein: CASRNSGTGLYGYTF
V gene: TRBV19; J gene: TRBJ1-6; clone size: -; D gene: -; CDR3 DNA: TGTGCCAGTAGTCCCAACTATAATTCACCCCTCCACTTT; CDR3 protein: CASSPNYNSPLHF
V gene: TRBV3-1/TRBV3-2; J gene: TRBJ1-5; clone size: -; D gene: -; CDR3 DNA: TGTGCCAGCAGCCAAGATCCTAAGGAAATTCGACTCTATCAGCCCCAGCATTTT; CDR3 protein: CASSQDPKEIRLYQPQHF
V gene: TRBV10-2; J gene: TRBJ2-2; clone size: -; D gene: -; CDR3 DNA: TGCGCCAGCAGTGGACAGGACGGGTCCACCGGGGAGCTGTTTTTT; CDR3 protein: CASSGQDGSTGELFF
V gene: TRBV11-2; J gene: TRBJ1-1; clone size: once; D gene: -; CDR3 DNA: TGTGCCAGCAGCGGATACAGGGTTAACACTGAAGCTTTCTTT; CDR3 protein: CASSGYRVNTEAFF
V gene: TRBV30; J gene: TRBJ1-2; clone size: -; D gene: TRBD1; CDR3 DNA: TGTGCCTGGAGGACACAGGGGGTGATTAGCTATGGCTACACCTTC; CDR3 protein: CAWRTQGVISYGYTF
V gene: TRBV29-1; J gene: TRBJ2-1; clone size: -; D gene: TRBD1; CDR3 DNA: TGCAGCGTTGAAGGACAGGGTCTCAATGAGCAGTTCTTC; CDR3 protein: CSVEGQGLNEQFF
V gene: TRBV9; J gene: TRBJ2-2; clone size: -; D gene: TRBD1; CDR3 DNA: TGTGCCAGTAGAAGGGGGCAGAGCACCGGGGAGCTGTTTTTT; CDR3 protein: CASRRGQSTGELFF
V gene: TRBV11-2; J gene: TRBJ1-3; clone size: -; D gene: -; CDR3 DNA: TGTGCCAGCAGCGTTGGAACAGATGGAAACACCATATATTTT; CDR3 protein: CASSVGTDGNTIYF
V gene: TRBV19; J gene: TRBJ1-2; clone size: -; D gene: -; CDR3 DNA: TGTGCCAGTAGATGGGGGCTTGACTATGGCTACACCTTC; CDR3 protein: CASRWGLDYGYTF
V gene: TRBV15; J gene: TRBJ1-5; clone size: -; D gene: -; CDR3 DNA: TGTGCCACCAGCAGGGGCCCCGCCGGGGGAGCCCAGCATTTT; CDR3 protein: CATSRGPAGGAQHF
V gene: TRBV10-1; J gene: TRBJ1-3; clone size: -; D gene: -; CDR3 DNA: TGCGCCAGCAGTGAGGGTAGCCGACGCTCTGGAAACACCATATATTTT; CDR3 protein: CASSEGSRRSGNTIYF
V gene: TRBV6-5; J gene: TRBJ2-7; clone size: -; D gene: TRBD1; CDR3 DNA: TGTGCCAGCCAAAGGGACAGGGCCTCCTACGAGCAGTACTTC; CDR3 protein: CASQRDRASYEQYF
V gene: TRBV24-1; J gene: TRBJ1-3; clone size: -; D gene: -; CDR3 DNA: TGTGCCACCAGTGACCCGCGAAGCTCTGGAAACACCATATATTTT; CDR3 protein: CATSDPRSSGNTIYF
V gene: TRBV5-1; J gene: TRBJ2-4; clone size: -; D gene: -; CDR3 DNA: TGCGCCAGCAGCTCGAGACAGGATCAGTACTTC; CDR3 protein: CASSSRQDQYF
V gene: TRBV5-1; J gene: TRBJ2-6; clone size: -; D gene: -; CDR3 DNA: TGCGCCAGCAGCTTAGGACAGACCCTCATCTCTGGGGCCAACGTCCTGACTTTC; CDR3 protein: CASSLGQTLISGANVLTF
V gene: TRBV2; J gene: TRBJ2-7; clone size: few; D gene: -; CDR3 DNA: TGTGCCAGCAGTGAAGAGGGGGGGGTAGTCGAGCAGTACTTC; CDR3 protein: CASSEEGGVVEQYF
V gene: TRBV2; J gene: TRBJ2-7; clone size: -; D gene: TRBD2; CDR3 DNA: TGTGCCAGCAGGACTAGCGGTGCCACCTACGAGCAGTACTTC; CDR3 protein: CASRTSGATYEQYF
V gene: TRBV2; J gene: TRBJ1-3; clone size: -; D gene: -; CDR3 DNA: TGTGCCAGCAACTTGTTCTCCTCTGGAAACACCATATATTTT; CDR3 protein: CASNLFSSGNTIYF
V gene: TRBV7-3; J gene: TRBJ2-3; clone size: -; D gene: TRBD2; CDR3 DNA: TGTGCCAGCAGCTTTACGGGACTAGCGGATACGCAGTATTTT; CDR3 protein: CASSFTGLADTQYF
V gene: TRBV6-5; J gene: TRBJ2-1; clone size: -; D gene: -; CDR3 DNA: TGTGCCAGCAGGCTCGACACAGGCCACTACAATGAGCAGTTCTTC; CDR3 protein: CASRLDTGHYNEQFF
V gene: TRBV11-2; J gene: TRBJ2-2; clone size: -; D gene: -; CDR3 DNA: TGTGCCAGCAGCTTAAAAGGGGCGAGCACCGGGGAGCTGTTTTTT; CDR3 protein: CASSLKGASTGELFF
V gene: TRBV11-2; J gene: TRBJ2-7; clone size: -; D gene: -; CDR3 DNA: TGTGCCAGCAGCTTGGACAGAGGCGTTGACGAGCAGTACTTC; CDR3 protein: CASSLDRGVDEQYF
V gene: TRBV5-1; J gene: TRBJ1-2; clone size: -; D gene: -; CDR3 DNA: TGCGCCAGCAGCTTGGGGAGGAACTATGGCTACACCTTC; CDR3 protein: CASSLGRNYGYTF
V gene: TRBV30; J gene: TRBJ2-2; clone size: -; D gene: -; CDR3 DNA: TGTGCCTGTACGGACACGAACACCGGGGAGCTGTTTTTT; CDR3 protein: CACTDTNTGELFF
V gene: TRBV6-1; J gene: TRBJ1-5; clone size: -; D gene: -; CDR3 DNA: TGTGCCAGCAGTGAAAGCGAGTGGCTGCCCCAGCATTTT; CDR3 protein: CASSESEWLPQHF
V gene: TRBV6-5; J gene: TRBJ1-2; clone size: -; D gene: TRBD1; CDR3 DNA: TGTGCCAGCAGAGACTCCGGGCCAGGGGGCTATGGCTACACCTTC; CDR3 protein: CASRDSGPGGYGYTF
V gene: TRBV7-9; J gene: TRBJ1-2; clone size: -; D gene: TRBD1; CDR3 DNA: TGTGCCAGCACCATGACAGGGAACTATGGCTACACCTTC; CDR3 protein: CASTMTGNYGYTF
V gene: TRBV7-2; J gene: TRBJ1-1; clone size: -; D gene: TRBD1; CDR3 DNA: TGTGCCAGCAGCTTAGCTATGGGACAGGTGGCTGAAGCTTTCTTT; CDR3 protein: CASSLAMGQVAEAFF
V gene: TRBV5-4; J gene: TRBJ2-1; clone size: -; D gene: TRBD2; CDR3 DNA: TGTGCCAGCAGCGTCGGGACTAGCAACGATGAGCAGTTCTTC; CDR3 protein: CASSVGTSNDEQFF